This T cell receptor (beta chain) was recovered during a study of blood T cell repertoires in COVID-19. Study background: COVID-19 samples, acute and convalescent, were from the United States, Italy and Spain. Sample material is recorded as cDNA or gDNA derived from T cells, B-cell-depleted T cells, or PBMCs.

Trimming removed 4 bases at V and 4 bases at J, with 15 bases between. This CDR3 region has 15 residues. In germline, CDR1 is SGHRS, CDR2 YFSETQ. As handled by the study authors: Nucleated cell counts were estimated from reference gene primer amplification. TCRdb keeps only in-frame clones here, not all; method: immunoSEQ multiplex PCR. V, J and clone size are those of that table, while D and trimming were read from the DNA. The sample lists around 200,000 clones, around 83% occurring once. This clone was seen a handful of times. The sequencing input was peripheral blood. J is TRBJ2-1 and V is TRBV5-1; tentative D call: TRBD2 (6 bases). The TCR was taken from a man between 45 and 60 years old with active or convalescent COVID-19. CDR3 in DNA: TGCGCCAGCAGCCCCGCCGGGAGAAAGTACAATGAGCAGTTCTTC. It is translated as CASSPAGRKYNEQFF.